This passage covers 10 T cell receptor beta chains from one sample sequenced in a study of shared clonotypes between healthy human individuals (dated by TCRdb to 2020 to 2021). To prepare the library, the immunoSEQ multiplex PCR assay was applied. The table was pulled from immuneACCESS by TCRdb, which kept in-frame rearrangements only. Such tables lose some clones; where checked, under half of the loss comes from unresolved V genes, and the rest has no known cause. Within this sample are roughly 1 million clones, with around 78% of them counted one time only. The ten largest clones capture 0.5% to 0.6% of the sample. Sequenced input: memory CD4+ T cells from PBMCs. This specimen's cell subset or site label, per the study, means: CD45RA-negative fraction. Receptor source: a young man in good health. Some clones in this sample may be carry-over from other donors' samples.

This clone turned up a few times. This chain uses TRBV19 with TRBJ1-5; maybe TRBD1 (5 bases). With 4 bases removed from V and 4 bases from J, the gap between germline ends came to 14 bases. The CDR3 sequence is 15 residues long. Per the germline V gene, CDR1 is LNHDA and CDR2 is SQIVND (reference sequence). The DNA for the CDR3 is TGTGCCAGTAGTAAGAACAGTGGACAAAATCAGCCCCAGCATTTT. Translation gives CASSKNSGQNQPQHF.

There are many counts of this clone. This sequence joins TRBV4-2 and TRBJ2-1; the match to TRBD2 covers 9 bases. CDR1 and CDR2 from the germline V gene are LGHNA and YNFKEQ. J was trimmed by 4 bases and V by 1 base; bases with no gene match: 2. The CDR3 totals 15 residues. CDR3 loop: CASSQAAGGYNEQFF. In DNA, the CDR3 is TGTGCCAGCAGCCAAGCGGCGGGAGGGTACAATGAGCAGTTCTTC.

This chain joins TRBV5-1 and TRBJ2-6; D gene unclear. V was trimmed by 3 bases and J by 9 bases, leaving 10 bases between them. The CDR3 is 13 residues long. CDR1 and CDR2 (germline): SGHRS, YFSETQ. The CDR3 loop is CASSSTINNVLTF. CDR3 in DNA: TGCGCCAGCAGCTCCACCATAAACAACGTCCTGACTTTC.

CDR3: CAWSVRGWPGNTIYF. CDR3 DNA sequence: TGTGCCTGGAGTGTGCGGGGGTGGCCTGGAAACACCATATATTTT. This chain connects TRBV30 to TRBJ1-3; D is possibly TRBD1 (5 bases). CDR3 length equals 15 residues. From germline, CDR1 is GTSNPN and CDR2 SVGIG (reference sequence). V lost 0 bases to trimming and J lost 2 bases, with 11 bases between them.

This clone showed up just once. The chain uses TRBV28 and TRBJ1-3; 10 bases align to TRBD1. CDR1 MDHEN and CDR2 SYDVKM come from the germline V gene. The ends lost 5 bases at V and 0 bases at J; junction bases unmatched: 4. The CDR3 consists of 16 residues. The CDR3 loop is CASSLRQGASGNTIYF. The CDR3 bases are TGTGCCAGCAGTCTAAGACAGGGGGCCTCTGGAAACACCATATATTTT.

The J gene is TRBJ1-5, the V gene TRBV27; a possible D gene is TRBD1 (5 bases). This CDR3 spans 13 amino acids. Trimming stripped 7 bases from V and 2 bases from J, with 9 bases between. The germline gives CDR1 MNHEY, CDR2 SMNVEV (reference sequence). CDR3 DNA: TGTGCCAGCAAGGGGCAGGGCAATCAGCCCCAGCATTTT. This codes for CASKGQGNQPQHF.

Regarding this clone: The sample has other DNA sequences that encode this CDR3 too. The chain employs TRBV6-5 and TRBJ1-1; no firm D call. Trimming took 3 bases from V and 1 from J, leaving 6 bases between them. The CDR3 has 13 amino acids. The germline gives CDR1 MNHEY, CDR2 SVGAGI. This chain's CDR3 is CASSYLRNTEAFF. The CDR3 nucleotides are TGTGCCAGCAGTTATTTACGGAACACTGAAGCTTTCTTT.

This clone was recorded only once. V and J are TRBV19 and TRBJ1-5; 9 nucleotides agree with TRBD1. The CDR3 is 15 residues long. Germline V gene data show CDR1 as LNHDA and CDR2 as SQIVND (reference sequence). V was clipped by 5 bases and J by 7 bases; unmatched bases: 9. Here the CDR3 reads CASSFEGQGWQPQHF. DNA for the CDR3: TGTGCCAGTAGTTTCGAGGGACAGGGATGGCAGCCCCAGCATTTT.

This chain joins TRBV28 and TRBJ2-2; possible D gene TRBD1, 7 bases. Germline-derived CDR1 and CDR2 are MDHEN and SYDVKM. The V end was cut by 0 bases, the J end by 5 bases, with 13 bases between. This CDR3 spans 16 amino acids. The CDR3 sequence is CASSLWKPGGTGELFF. CDR3 DNA sequence: TGTGCCAGCAGTTTATGGAAGCCAGGGGGGACCGGGGAGCTGTTTTTT.

J is TRBJ2-6 and V is TRBV7-9, with 7 positions matching TRBD1. CDR3 length equals 18 residues. The germline CDR1 and CDR2 sequences are SEHNR and FQNEAQ (reference sequence). Trimming at V came to 1 base and at J to 1 base, leaving 7 bases not matched to a gene. The CDR3 coding sequence is TGTGCCAGCAGCTTAGGGACAGGATTTGGGTCTGGGGCCAACGTCCTGACTTTC. This sequence encodes CASSLGTGFGSGANVLTF.